This T cell receptor beta chain was sequenced for a study of T-cell reconstitution after alpha-beta-depleted transplantation in children. TCRbeta library preparation incorporated unique molecular identifiers. In TCRdb, the PCR reads were re-called with MiXCR into one record per CDR3 protein. The table lists roughly 300,000 distinct CDR3 sequences, 10% of them singletons. This CDR3 spans 19 amino acids. Germline V lookup: CDR1 ENHRY, CDR2 SYGVKD. The V and J ends lost 7 bases and 3 bases, in that order; junction bases with no gene match: 16. V gene TRBV10-3 combines with J gene TRBJ2-1; 12 bases match TRBD2. The sequence was obtained from a human donor who donated a stem cell graft to a child with acute lymphoblastic leukemia. The source was PBMCs from the stem cell graft donor, collected from the stem cell graft. Written as DNA, the CDR3 is TGTGCCATCAAGGGTTACGGGACTAGCGGGTCAGGGATCTACAATGAGCAGTTCTTC. Amino acid sequence: CAIKGYGTSGSGIYNEQFF.